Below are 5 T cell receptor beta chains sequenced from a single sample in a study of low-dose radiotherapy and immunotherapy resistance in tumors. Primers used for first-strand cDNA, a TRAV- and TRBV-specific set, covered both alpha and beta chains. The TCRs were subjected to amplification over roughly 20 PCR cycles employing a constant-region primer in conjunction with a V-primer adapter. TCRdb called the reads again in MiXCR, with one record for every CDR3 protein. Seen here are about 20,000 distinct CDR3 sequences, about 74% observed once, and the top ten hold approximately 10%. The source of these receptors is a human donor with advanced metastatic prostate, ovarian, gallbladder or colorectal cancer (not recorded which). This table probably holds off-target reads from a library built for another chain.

CDR3 amino acids: CASRTRSRGSYNEQFF. The CDR3 region has the DNA TGTGCCAGCAGAACCCGGTCCAGGGGGTCTTACAATGAGCAGTTCTTC. The V call is TRBV6-1, the J call TRBJ2-1, with TRBD1 matching 7 bases. This CDR3 is built from 16 residues. Germline V gene lookup returns CDR1 MNHNS and CDR2 SASEGT. The junction had 12 bases not matched to a gene; V was cut back by 6 bases and J by 4 bases.

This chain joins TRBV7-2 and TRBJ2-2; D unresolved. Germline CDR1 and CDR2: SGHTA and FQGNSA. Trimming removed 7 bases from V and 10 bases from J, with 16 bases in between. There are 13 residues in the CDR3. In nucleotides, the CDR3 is TGTGCCAGCAACCTACCCTGGGAATCGGAGCTGTTTTTT. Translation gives CASNLPWESELFF. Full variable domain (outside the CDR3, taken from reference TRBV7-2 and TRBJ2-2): GAGVSQSPSNKVTEKGKDVELRCDPISGHTALYWYRQSLGQGLEFLIYFQGNSAPDKSGLPSDRFSAERTGGSVSTLTIQRTQQEDSAVYLCASNLPWESELFFGEGSRLTVL.

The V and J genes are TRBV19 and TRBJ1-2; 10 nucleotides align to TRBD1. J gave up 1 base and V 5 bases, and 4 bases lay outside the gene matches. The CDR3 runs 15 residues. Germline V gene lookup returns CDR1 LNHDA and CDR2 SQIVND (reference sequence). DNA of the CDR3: TGTGCCAGTAGTGACAGGGGGCGCATTAACTATGGCTACACCTTC. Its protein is CASSDRGRINYGYTF.

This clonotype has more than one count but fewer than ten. The CDR3 sequence is CASKGFGGLYNEQFF. CDR3 in DNA: TGTGCCAGCAAGGGTTTTGGGGGACTATACAATGAGCAGTTCTTC. The chain joins TRBV6-8 to TRBJ2-1; 7 bases map to TRBD2. This CDR3 comprises 15 residues. With V trimmed by 7 bases and J by 4 bases, 10 bases remained unmatched. CDR1 is MNHGY, CDR2 SAAAGT, per germline.

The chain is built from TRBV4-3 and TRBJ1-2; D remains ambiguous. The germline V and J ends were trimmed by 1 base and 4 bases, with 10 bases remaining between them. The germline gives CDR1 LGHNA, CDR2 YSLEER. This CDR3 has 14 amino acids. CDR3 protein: CASSQARRSYGYTF. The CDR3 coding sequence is TGCGCCAGCAGCCAAGCCCGGAGAAGCTATGGCTACACCTTC.